This T cell receptor (beta chain) was recorded in a study of blood T cell repertoires in COVID-19. Background on the study: The origin of the acute and convalescent COVID-19 samples was the United States, Italy and Spain.

Before they entered the study, exposed participants had met a COVID-19 case within 2 weeks. The V end lost 3 bases, the J end lost 4 bases, and 8 bases lay between the germline ends. CDR1 SEHNR and CDR2 FQNEAQ come from the germline V gene (reference sequence). This CDR3 contains 13 residues. Original analysis: For nucleated cells, counts were estimated from reference gene primer amplification. Some clones are missing from TCRdb's copy, which holds only in-frame ones; the method was immunoSEQ multiplex PCR. V and J calls and clone size are given by that table; D and trimming were obtained from the DNA. The table records about 260,000 clones, 90% of them present only once.

This TCR came from a man aged 50 to 59 who had been exposed to COVID-19. This sequence joins TRBV7-9 and TRBJ2-3; a weak D match, TRBD1 (5 bases). Sequencing input: PBMCs or T cells enriched from blood (not recorded which). The CDR3 sequence: CASSFQGSDTQYF. Here the CDR3 DNA reads TGTGCCAGCAGCTTCCAGGGCTCAGATACGCAGTATTTT.